Below, 23 T cell receptor beta chains from the same sample are listed, as sequenced in a study of Ad26.COV2.S vaccination and SARS-CoV-2 variants listed by TCRdb under 2021. The treatment or condition label on this specimen signifies: some 19 received Ad26.COV2.S at low or high dose, single or two shots; about 5 received placebo; per-sample allocation not given. For vaccine and placebo recipients, repertoires were sequenced using samples collected on day 63 after the first injection. Library preparation employed the immunoSEQ multiplex PCR assay. Sourced from immuneACCESS, this table was stored by TCRdb with only in-frame sequences that have V and J called. A share of the clones is absent; for the studies checked, an unresolved V gene accounts for under half, and the remainder has no known explanation. The sample contains hundreds of thousands of clones, roughly 86% of them found a single time. The biggest ten clones account for roughly 3.5% of the sample.

Sequencing was performed on peripheral blood, taken in a trial of Ad26.COV2.S vaccine versus placebo. These receptor sequences come from a person between 18 and 60 years old who received the Ad26.COV2.S COVID-19 vaccine or a placebo.

The chain combines TRBV13 with TRBJ2-2; either TRBD1 or TRBD2 may fit D (6 bases each). The germline CDR1 and CDR2 sequences are PRHDT and FYEKMQ (reference sequence). The CDR3 contains 16 residues. V was shortened by 1 base and J by 6 bases, with 15 bases between the two germline ends. The CDR3 is CASSLVGGASAGELFF. The CDR3 DNA sequence: TGTGCCAGCAGCTTAGTCGGGGGCGCTTCCGCCGGGGAGCTGTTTTTT.

This chain joins TRBV6-4 and TRBJ1-4; the D gene is possibly TRBD1 (5 bases). The CDR3 loop spans 18 amino acids. Germline V gene lookup returns CDR1 MRHNA and CDR2 SNTAGT. Between the trimmed V and J ends, which lost 0 bases and 0 bases, there was a span of 14 bases. DNA for the CDR3: TGTGCCAGCAGTGACTCGCTCGGGCAGGGTGCAACTAATGAAAAACTGTTTTTT. Its protein product is CASSDSLGQGATNEKLFF.

This sequence joins TRBV27 and TRBJ1-6, with TRBD1 as a possible D gene (6 bases). Germline V gene data show CDR1 as MNHEY and CDR2 as SMNVEV (reference sequence). The CDR3 runs to 13 residues. V shed 8 bases and J shed 9 bases, with 14 bases lying between them. The CDR3 DNA sequence: TGTGCCAGCCCCAAAAGGGGGGTTTCACCCCTCCACTTT. Translation gives CASPKRGVSPLHF.

The J gene is TRBJ1-5, the V gene TRBV5-1, with a tentative D call TRBD1 (6 bases). The length of the CDR3 is 12 residues. CDR1 and CDR2 (germline): SGHRS, YFSETQ. V lost 8 bases to trimming and J lost 0 bases, with 6 bases between them. CDR3 bases: TGCGCCAGGGACAGTAGCAATCAGCCCCAGCATTTT. Translation: CARDSSNQPQHF.

V usage is TRBV5-4 and J usage is TRBJ1-5; D is possibly TRBD1 (5 bases). Trimming took 4 bases from V and 7 from J, leaving 12 bases between them. Per the germline V gene, CDR1 is SGHNT and CDR2 is YYREEE (reference sequence). This CDR3 is built from 13 residues. The CDR3 loop is CASSLGEGQPQHF. As DNA, the CDR3 is TGTGCCAGCAGCCTGGGTGAGGGGCAGCCCCAGCATTTT.

The rearrangement links TRBV15 to TRBJ1-2; D unclear. Germline CDR1 LNHNV, CDR2 YYDKDF (reference sequence). The V end lost 3 bases, the J end lost 9 bases, and 11 bases lay between the germline ends. The CDR3 extends over 12 amino acids. This chain's CDR3 is CATSRGRDSYTF. Here the CDR3 DNA reads TGTGCCACCAGCAGGGGGAGAGATAGCTACACCTTC.

The chain joins TRBV4-2 to TRBJ2-5, with 8 positions matching TRBD2. The germline gives CDR1 LGHNA, CDR2 YNFKEQ. V shed 0 bases and J 5 bases; nucleotides not matched to a gene: 5. The CDR3 is made up of 15 amino acids. The CDR3, as DNA: TGTGCCAGCAGCCAAGATGGACTAGCCGGCGAGACCCAGTACTTC. Translating it yields CASSQDGLAGETQYF.

This clone has a single count. Here the CDR3 DNA reads TGCAGCGTGGGAACAGGGGGCGTAAACATTCAGTACTTC. Amino acids: CSVGTGGVNIQYF. V is TRBV29-1 and J is TRBJ2-4; 9 bases match TRBD1. Losses at the gene ends were 6 bases for V and 6 bases for J; bases not matched to a gene: 6. CDR1 is SQVTM and CDR2 is ANQGSEA in the germline V gene. This CDR3 is built from 13 residues.

The V gene is TRBV5-5, the J gene TRBJ1-1; perhaps TRBD1 as D (5 bases). V lost 0 bases, J lost 8 bases, and 23 bases lay in between. Germline CDR1 and CDR2: SGHKS and YYEKEE (reference sequence). This CDR3 region has 17 residues. This CDR3 reads CASSLGWGGVRDAEAFF. Written as DNA, the CDR3 is TGTGCCAGCAGCTTGGGTTGGGGCGGGGTCCGGGACGCGGAAGCTTTCTTT.

This rearrangement joins TRBV19 to TRBJ1-5, with a weak D call TRBD1 (5 bases). The V and J ends lost 3 bases and 6 bases respectively, with 9 bases between them. The CDR3 sequence is 13 residues long. Germline lookup yields CDR1 LNHDA and CDR2 SQIVND (reference sequence). The CDR3 bases are TGTGCCAGTAGTATCCCAGGGAGTCAGCCCCAGCATTTT. It yields the protein CASSIPGSQPQHF.

V usage is TRBV3-1 (or the pseudogene TRBV3-2) and J usage is TRBJ2-7, with a weak D call TRBD2 (7 bases). V lost 1 base and J 3 bases, leaving 10 bases between the germline ends. This CDR3 spans 14 amino acids. Germline CDR1 is LGHDT and CDR2 is YNNKEL (reference sequence). CDR3 nucleotide sequence: TGTGCCAGCAGCCAAGGGGAGGGGGACTACGAGCAGTACTTC. This translates into CASSQGEGDYEQYF.

The J gene is TRBJ1-1, the V gene TRBV6-5; D unclear. CDR1 and CDR2 (germline): MNHEY, SVGAGI. The CDR3 spans 11 residues. Trimming took off 5 bases at V and 1 base at J, with 2 bases between the two ends. In DNA, the CDR3 is TGTGCCAGCAGTCGGAACACTGAAGCTTTCTTT. Its translation is CASSRNTEAFF.

The chain carries TRBV6-5 and TRBJ1-6; TRBD1 agrees at 11 bases. V gave up 11 bases and J gave up 9 bases; unmatched junction bases: 9. Germline CDR1 MNHEY, CDR2 SVGAGI. The CDR3 is made up of 14 amino acids. The CDR3 here is CAGRTGGAGSPLHF. CDR3 nucleotides: TGTGCCGGACGGACAGGGGGCGCGGGTTCACCCCTCCACTTT.

V usage is TRBV6-5 and J usage is TRBJ1-3; TRBD1 is a possible D gene (5 bases). V lost 7 bases to trimming and J lost 1 base, with 14 bases between them. CDR1 and CDR2 (germline): MNHEY, SVGAGI. The CDR3 runs 15 residues. Here the CDR3 DNA reads TGTGCCAGCAAAAGGGGAGGGCAGTCTGGAAACACCATATATTTT. Translation gives CASKRGGQSGNTIYF.

The J gene is TRBJ2-1, the V gene TRBV7-3; either TRBD1 or TRBD2 may supply D (5 bases each). Germline assignment: CDR1 SGHTA and CDR2 FQGTGA. The CDR3 has 15 residues. V gave up 2 bases and J gave up 5 bases, with 13 bases separating them. CDR3 DNA: TGTGCCAGCAGCTTAGTACCCAGGGACCACAATGAGCAGTTCTTC. Encoded protein: CASSLVPRDHNEQFF.

This clone was counted between two and nine times. This sequence joins TRBV2 and TRBJ2-7; 10 bases fit TRBD1. Trimming took 4 bases from V and 6 from J; bases not matched to a gene: 6. The germline V gene encodes CDR1 SNHLY and CDR2 FYNNEI. The CDR3 spans 14 residues. As DNA, the CDR3 is TGTGCCAGCAGTGGACAGGGGGCTCCCATCGAGCAGTACTTC. Translation: CASSGQGAPIEQYF. The whole variable domain, remainder taken from reference TRBV2 and TRBJ2-7, is EPEVTQTPSHQVTQMGQEVILRCVPISNHLYFYWYRQILGQKVEFLVSFYNNEISEKSEIFDDQFSVERPDGSNFTLKIRSTKLEDSAMYFCASSGQGAPIEQYFGPGTRLTVT.

This sequence joins TRBV11-2 and TRBJ2-1, with no clear D. The CDR3 is 11 amino acids. Per germline, CDR1 SGHAT and CDR2 FQNNGV. V lost 4 bases to trimming and J lost 8 bases, with 6 bases between them. The CDR3 coding sequence is TGTGCCAGCAGCTCGAAAGATGAGCAGTTCTTC. It encodes CASSSKDEQFF.

The gene calls are TRBV11-1 and TRBJ2-3, with D possibly matching TRBD2 (5 bases). Germline CDR1 reads SGHAT; CDR2 reads FQDESV (reference sequence). V lost 1 base, J lost 6 bases, and 17 bases lay in between. This CDR3 region has 16 residues. CDR3 protein: CASSLGRDPGGDTQYF. The CDR3, as DNA: TGTGCCAGCAGCTTAGGCCGGGATCCTGGTGGGGATACGCAGTATTTT.

The CDR3 coding sequence is TGCGCCAGCAGCTTTACAGGGATTGGAAACACCATATATTTT. Amino acid sequence: CASSFTGIGNTIYF. The chain is built from TRBV5-1 and TRBJ1-3; D perhaps matches TRBD1 (6 bases). CDR1 is SGHRS and CDR2 is YFSETQ in the germline V gene. This CDR3 has 14 amino acids. Trimming took 2 bases from V and 3 from J, leaving 9 bases between them.

V usage is TRBV18 and J usage is TRBJ2-1, with D hard to call. With 3 bases removed from V and 9 bases from J, the gap between germline ends came to 9 bases. CDR3 length: 12 amino acids. From germline, CDR1 is KGHSH and CDR2 LQKENI. CDR3 loop: CASSPVRTEQFF. For the CDR3, the DNA is TGTGCCAGCTCACCCGTTCGGACTGAGCAGTTCTTC.

As for this clone: At one end, the junction sequence differs from germline, possibly due to a read error. CDR3: CASSQNYRDSRLF. CDR3 DNA: TGTGCCAGCAGCCAGAACTACCGGGACTCTAGGCTCTTC. The V and J genes are TRBV7-2 and TRBJ2-7; a possible D gene is TRBD2 (6 bases). CDR3 size: 13 residues. Germline lookup yields CDR1 SGHTA and CDR2 FQGNSA. The full variable domain, completed using reference TRBV7-2 and TRBJ2-7, is GAGVSQSPSNKVTEKGKDVELRCDPISGHTALYWYRQSLGQGLEFLIYFQGNSAPDKSGLPSDRFSAERTGGSVSTLTIQRTQQEDSAVYLCASSQNYRDSRLFGPGTRLTVT.

This CDR3 is CASSFTGQGRGSSTDTQYF. CDR3 DNA sequence: TGTGCCAGCAGCTTTACAGGACAGGGAAGGGGATCTAGCACAGATACGCAGTATTTT. The V gene is TRBV3-1 (or the pseudogene TRBV3-2), the J gene TRBJ2-3; 8 bases match TRBD1. Germline CDR1 and CDR2: LGHDT and YNNKEL (reference sequence). The CDR3 has 19 amino acids. With 5 bases clipped from V and 0 bases from J, the junction kept 16 bases outside the gene matches.

This rearrangement joins TRBV7-2 to TRBJ2-3, with 8 bases fitting TRBD2. The CDR3 is 14 residues long. The germline CDR1 and CDR2 sequences are SGHTA and FQGNSA. J lost 2 bases, V lost 5 bases, and 3 bases had no gene match. CDR3 sequence reads: CASSPGGDTDTQYF. For the CDR3, the DNA is TGTGCCAGCAGCCCCGGGGGGGACACAGATACGCAGTATTTT.